This TCR beta chain was sequenced during a study of blood T cell repertoires in COVID-19. For the study at large: COVID-19 samples, acute and convalescent, were from the United States, Italy and Spain. Sample material is recorded as cDNA or gDNA derived from T cells, B-cell-depleted T cells, or PBMCs.

The CDR3 has 14 amino acids. Per the germline V gene, CDR1 is ENHRY and CDR2 is SYGVKD. Trimming stripped 8 bases from V and 5 bases from J, with 16 bases between. Study processing details: Amplification with reference gene primers provided the estimates of nucleated cell counts. The assay was immunoSEQ multiplex PCR, and TCRdb's table has in-frame clones only and misses some. The V and J calls and clone size come from that table; D and trimming were worked out from the DNA. Among about 360,000 clones listed, around 90% were seen once. The chain combines TRBV10-3 with TRBJ1-3, with D perhaps TRBD1 (5 bases). The sequence derives from a human donor in a cohort sampled during active COVID-19. Sequencing input: peripheral blood. In DNA, the CDR3 is TGTGCCATCGGGGAGGGACTGCTCAGAAACACCATATATTTT. It encodes CAIGEGLLRNTIYF.